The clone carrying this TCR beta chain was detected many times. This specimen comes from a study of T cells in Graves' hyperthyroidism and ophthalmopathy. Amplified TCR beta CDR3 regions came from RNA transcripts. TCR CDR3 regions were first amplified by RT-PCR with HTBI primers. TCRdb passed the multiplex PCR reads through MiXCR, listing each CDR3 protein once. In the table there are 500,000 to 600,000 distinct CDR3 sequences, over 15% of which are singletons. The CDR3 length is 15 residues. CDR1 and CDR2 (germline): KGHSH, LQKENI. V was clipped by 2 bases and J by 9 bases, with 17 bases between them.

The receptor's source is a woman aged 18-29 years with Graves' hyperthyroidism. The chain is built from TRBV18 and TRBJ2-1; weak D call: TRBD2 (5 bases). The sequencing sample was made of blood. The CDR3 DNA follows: TGTGCCAGCTCACCATTGGTGGGAGCCGTGGGTGAGCAGTTCTTC. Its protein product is CASSPLVGAVGEQFF.